This is a list of T cell receptor beta chains from one sample in a study of beta chain features in type 1 diabetes. The method was immunoSEQ multiplex PCR; TCRdb's version includes in-frame clones alone and lacks a portion of them. Of nearly 350,000 clones listed, under 8.5% are singletons. Sequencing was performed on central memory CD4+ T cells from blood. The receptors were gathered from a woman younger than 35 in good health. CDR3s include the opening cysteine and the closing phenylalanine or tryptophan. A D gene is named only where the DNA matches it firmly. The size of a clone is reported for some rows only, either as once, few or many, or as a class for expanded clones.

CDR3aa	CDR3nt	abundance	d_gene	v_gene	len	j_gene
CASSLANRGTSGSKETQYF	TGTGCCAGCAGCTTAGCAAATAGGGGGACTAGCGGGAGTAAAGAGACCCAGTACTTC	.	TRBD2	TRBV7-8	19	TRBJ2-5
CASSALNNDIQYF	TGCGCCAGCAGTGCCCTAAACAACGACATTCAGTACTTC	few	.	TRBV10-2	13	TRBJ2-4
CASSQDMGTSGGKDEQFF	TGCGCCAGCAGCCAAGATATGGGGACTAGCGGGGGGAAGGATGAGCAGTTCTTC	.	TRBD2	TRBV4-1	18	TRBJ2-1
CASSLVGSSSYEQYF	TGTGCCAGCAGCTTAGTGGGGTCCAGCTCCTACGAGCAGTACTTC	.	.	TRBV7-2	15	TRBJ2-7
CASSLSGRGYNEQFF	TGTGCCAGCAGTTTAAGCGGGAGGGGGTACAATGAGCAGTTCTTC	.	TRBD2	TRBV6-6	15	TRBJ2-1
CATNQAGTSGYEQYF	TGTGCCACGAACCAGGCCGGGACTAGCGGCTACGAGCAGTACTTC	many	TRBD2	TRBV10-3	15	TRBJ2-7
CASSLHPLGSDTQYF	TGCGCCAGCAGCTTGCATCCCTTAGGATCGGATACGCAGTATTTT	.	.	TRBV5-1	15	TRBJ2-3
CASSLSYGYGYTF	TGTGCCAGCAGTTTATCTTATGGGTATGGCTACACCTTC	few	.	TRBV27	13	TRBJ1-2
CASSGPGRGYTF	TGCGCCAGCAGCGGTCCAGGGCGCGGCTACACCTTC	.	.	TRBV4-3	12	TRBJ1-2
CASSLSWNPGNTIYF	TGCGCCAGCAGCTTGAGTTGGAACCCCGGAAACACCATATATTTT	.	.	TRBV5-1	15	TRBJ1-3
CASSEGTGYSNQPQHF	TGTGCCAGCAGTGAAGGGACAGGGTATAGCAATCAGCCCCAGCATTTT	.	TRBD1	TRBV2	16	TRBJ1-5
CSVGKGMAYEQYF	TGCAGCGTTGGGAAAGGGATGGCCTACGAGCAGTACTTC	.	.	TRBV29-1	13	TRBJ2-7
CASSSGQGAYEQYF	TGTGCCAGCAGCAGTGGACAGGGGGCCTACGAGCAGTACTTC	few	TRBD1	TRBV5-6	14	TRBJ2-7
CASIGEIPGQYF	TGTGCCAGCATTGGTGAGATTCCCGGTCAGTACTTC	.	.	TRBV2	12	TRBJ2-7
CASSLGLVYNSPLHF	TGTGCCAGCAGTTTGGGACTTGTTTATAATTCACCCCTCCACTTT	.	.	TRBV27	15	TRBJ1-6
CASSESNSGELFF	TGTGCCAGCAGTGAAAGTAATTCCGGGGAGCTGTTTTTT	few	.	TRBV2	13	TRBJ2-2
CASSLSGREFDNEQFF	TGTGCCAGCAGCTTATCGGGCCGGGAGTTTGACAATGAGCAGTTCTTC	.	.	TRBV7-6	16	TRBJ2-1
CATYSGRNTDTQYF	TGTGCCACCTATAGCGGGAGGAATACAGATACGCAGTATTTT	few	TRBD2	TRBV19	14	TRBJ2-3
CASSLGQDPGEPQHF	TGTGCCAGCAGCTTAGGGCAGGACCCCGGAGAGCCCCAGCATTTT	.	.	TRBV7-9	15	TRBJ1-5
CASSLGVSRSLRYTF	TGTGCCAGCAGCTTAGGTGTGAGCAGGTCCCTCCGCTACACCTTC	many	.	TRBV7-9	15	TRBJ1-2
CASSVSSSPDTQYF	TGTGCCAGCAGCGTGTCTAGCAGTCCAGATACGCAGTATTTT	.	.	TRBV5-8	14	TRBJ2-3
CASSFLGTSSYNEQFF	TGTGCCAGCAGTTTCCTTGGGACTAGCTCCTACAATGAGCAGTTCTTC	.	TRBD2	TRBV6-6	16	TRBJ2-1
CASSPRTGLTYEQYF	TGTGCCAGCAGCCCCCGGACAGGGTTGACCTACGAGCAGTACTTC	.	TRBD1	TRBV7-2	15	TRBJ2-7
CASSSRRVYGELFF	TGTGCCAGCAGCTCTCGGCGGGTGTACGGGGAGCTGTTTTTT	.	.	TRBV9	14	TRBJ2-2
CASSGTGSSQPQHF	TGTGCCAGCAGCGGGACAGGCTCAAGTCAGCCCCAGCATTTT	.	TRBD1	TRBV5-8	14	TRBJ1-5
CASILGGQFF	TGTGCCAGCATTCTAGGGGGGCAGTTCTTC	few	.	TRBV13	10	TRBJ2-1
CASAGAHTYNEQFF	TGTGCCAGCGCGGGAGCGCACACCTACAATGAGCAGTTCTTC	.	TRBD2	TRBV7-2	14	TRBJ2-1
CSVELAQMNAEAFF	TGCAGCGTTGAACTGGCCCAAATGAACGCTGAAGCTTTCTTT	.	.	TRBV29-1	14	TRBJ1-1
CASSRRDAGGIRINNEQFF	TGTGCCAGCAGCCGCCGGGACGCGGGAGGGATCCGAATTAACAATGAGCAGTTCTTC	many	TRBD2	TRBV11-2	19	TRBJ2-1
CASSIFGQVTDTQYF	TGTGCCAGTAGTATATTCGGACAGGTTACAGATACGCAGTATTTT	.	TRBD1	TRBV19	15	TRBJ2-3
CASSVSAGIGSTDTQYF	TGTGCCAGCAGTGTATCAGCGGGTATCGGAAGCACAGATACGCAGTATTTT	.	.	TRBV25-1	17	TRBJ2-3
CASSQAGSHTLYF	TGTGCCAGCAGCCAAGCGGGGTCACACACGCTGTATTTT	few	TRBD2	TRBV7-9	13	TRBJ2-3
CASSLVAGAQPQHF	TGTGCCAGCAGCTTAGTGGCAGGGGCTCAGCCCCAGCATTTT	.	.	TRBV7-8	14	TRBJ1-5
CASSSGRASGQFF	TGTGCCAGCAGCTCCGGCAGGGCCTCAGGGCAGTTCTTC	few	.	TRBV5-6	13	TRBJ2-1
CASSLGYQEETQYF	TGTGCCAGCAGCTTAGGGTATCAGGAAGAGACCCAGTACTTC	.	.	TRBV7-2	14	TRBJ2-5
CASSPTVTAKQFF	TGTGCCAGCAGCCCGACCGTGACAGCAAAGCAGTTCTTC	.	.	TRBV7-3	13	TRBJ2-1
CASGTGGTDTQYF	TGCGCCAGTGGGACAGGGGGCACAGATACGCAGTATTTT	.	TRBD1	TRBV5-1	13	TRBJ2-3
CASSKGQGMKTQYF	TGTGCCAGCAGTAAAGGGCAGGGCATGAAGACCCAGTACTTC	few	.	TRBV6-1	14	TRBJ2-5
CASRRDRRSSYEQYF	TGTGCCAGCAGGCGGGACCGACGAAGCTCCTACGAGCAGTACTTC	.	.	TRBV6-5	15	TRBJ2-7
CASGRGGPTDTQYF	TGCGCCAGCGGTCGAGGAGGTCCCACAGATACGCAGTATTTT	.	.	TRBV5-1	14	TRBJ2-3
CASSLALSGLRYF	TGCGCCAGCAGCTTGGCCCTCTCTGGCCTTCGGTACTTC	.	.	TRBV5-1	13	TRBJ2-5
CASSSAQGLGYTF	TGTGCCAGCAGCAGCGCTCAGGGTTTGGGCTACACCTTC	.	.	TRBV7-2	13	TRBJ1-2
CASSQQFVGTDTQYF	TGCGCCAGCAGCCAACAATTCGTTGGCACAGATACGCAGTATTTT	many	.	TRBV4-3	15	TRBJ2-3
CASSDWDTDQPQHF	TGTGCCAGCAGTGATTGGGACACCGATCAGCCCCAGCATTTT	.	.	TRBV2	14	TRBJ1-5
CASRSSFSDTQYF	TGTGCCAGCAGGTCTAGTTTTTCAGATACGCAGTATTTT	few	.	TRBV2	13	TRBJ2-3
CASRRTSGFSETQYF	TGTGCCAGTAGGCGGACTAGCGGGTTCAGCGAGACCCAGTACTTC	.	TRBD2	TRBV19	15	TRBJ2-5
CASSDGLAGVRNEQFF	TGTGCCAGCAGCGACGGACTAGCGGGAGTTCGGAATGAGCAGTTCTTC	few	TRBD2	TRBV2	16	TRBJ2-1
CASSGAGTVNTGELFF	TGTGCCAGCAGTGGGGCCGGGACGGTGAACACCGGGGAGCTGTTTTTT	many	.	TRBV25-1	16	TRBJ2-2
CASSLRRATEAFF	TGTGCCAGCAGTTTGAGAAGGGCCACTGAAGCTTTCTTT	few	.	TRBV28	13	TRBJ1-1
CSVVAGGRINEQFF	TGCAGCGTTGTTGCGGGAGGAAGAATAAATGAGCAGTTCTTC	.	TRBD2	TRBV29-1	14	TRBJ2-1
CASSNSGNSYEQYF	TGTGCCAGCAGTAATAGCGGGAACTCCTACGAGCAGTACTTC	many	TRBD2	TRBV6-5	14	TRBJ2-7
CASSLAWSLDNEQFF	TGTGCCAGCAGCTTAGCATGGTCTTTAGACAATGAGCAGTTCTTC	few	.	TRBV7-9	15	TRBJ2-1
CASSLRRVYNEQFF	TGTGCCAGCAGCTTACGGCGGGTATACAATGAGCAGTTCTTC	.	.	TRBV11-1	14	TRBJ2-1
CATSRDRGDRRYGYTF	TGTGCCACCAGCAGAGATCGGGGCGACAGGCGGTATGGCTACACCTTC	few	.	TRBV15	16	TRBJ1-2
CASSRHTTDTTEAFF	TGCGCCAGCAGCCGACACACGACAGACACCACTGAAGCTTTCTTT	few	.	TRBV4-1	15	TRBJ1-1
CASSVSVGNGAGELFF	TGTGCCAGCAGCGTATCTGTAGGGAATGGTGCCGGGGAGCTGTTTTTT	few	.	TRBV9	16	TRBJ2-2
CASAQLGAQETQYF	TGTGCCAGCGCTCAGTTGGGGGCACAAGAGACCCAGTACTTC	few	.	TRBV11-2	14	TRBJ2-5
CASSPREGRDYGYTF	TGCGCCAGCAGCCCCCGTGAAGGTCGGGATTATGGCTACACCTTC	.	.	TRBV5-1	15	TRBJ1-2
CASSPKAEYEQYF	TGTGCCAGCAGTCCGAAAGCGGAGTACGAGCAGTACTTC	.	.	TRBV27	13	TRBJ2-7